Detailed here is one TCR beta chain. As yet, its antigen is unknown. These data originate in a study of human T cells and chemical hapten exposure. Study-wide background: Subjects had 2% DPC placed on around 2 cm by around 2 cm of upper inner arm skin for sensitization. Notes on the study in general: Sensitizing with DPC caused no change in TCRs above 1 in 1000 frequency.

Authors' processing steps: Counting gave a median of roughly 100,000 TCRs per sample, with values ranging from about 23,224 to 690,600. TCRdb redid the calling of the RACE reads with MiXCR, one entry per CDR3 protein. It is TCRdb's table, rather than the study itself, that gives the V and J calls and clone size. The data show some 90,000 distinct CDR3 sequences, 9.5% to 13% seen once. Time point given: patch test 3, about 24 weeks after DPC sensitization. Treatment here: therapeutic diphenylcyclopropenone sensitization with weekly scalp DPC. After removal of 6 bases from V and 9 bases from J, the junction contained 12 bases not matched to a gene. This CDR3 has 14 residues. Germline CDR1 and CDR2: MDHEN and SYDVKM.

The receptor was derived from a woman aged 25 to 39 with alopecia areata. Some clones in this sample may be carry-over from other donors' samples. The V and J genes are TRBV28 and TRBJ2-3, with 7 bases that match TRBD2. The source material was whole blood, sampled in connection with sensitization to the hapten diphenylcyclopropenone (DPC). The CDR3 DNA is TGTGCCAGCAGGAAGCGGGGAGGACGCCCCACGCAGTATTTT. This encodes CASRKRGGRPTQYF.